The sequence of this T cell receptor beta chain was determined in a study of glioma-infiltrating T cells after dendritic cell vaccination. Primers: 60 V beta forward and 13 J beta reverse. The method was immunoSEQ multiplex PCR; TCRdb's version includes in-frame clones alone and lacks a portion of them. The data hold around 96,000 clones, with approximately 81% observed a single time. Fresh-frozen tumor tissue and more than two years of survival data were available for all. J gave up 6 bases and V 2 bases, and 0 bases lay outside the gene matches. The CDR3 extends over 13 amino acids. Germline V gene data show CDR1 as SNHLY and CDR2 as FYNNEI.

The input for sequencing was blood, taken before dendritic cell vaccination. This clonotype was obtained from a human donor with glioblastoma. This chain uses TRBV2 with TRBJ1-5; 8 nucleotides match TRBD1. The CDR3 DNA reads TGTGCCAGCAGTGAACAGGGGGCTCAGCCCCAGCATTTT. Encoded protein: CASSEQGAQPQHF.